Included here is one TCR beta chain sequence, with context. This entry comes from a study of shared T cell receptors in the human thymus. V was shortened by 1 base and J by 0 bases, with 15 bases between the two germline ends. This CDR3 contains 17 residues. In germline, CDR1 is SGHAT, CDR2 FQNNGV. Method: immunoSEQ multiplex PCR; TCRdb's copy keeps in-frame clones and lacks some. The table includes 640,000 or so clones, over 75% detected once. The same sample was also studied in work on human thymus T cells. That study reports: Resected material from corrective heart surgery provided the thymus tissue analysed. Both thymic and peripheral blood repertoires showed apparently biased V and J usage. Thymic TCR repertoires of unrelated people reportedly overlapped highly.

This clonotype originated in a boy in the first two years of life with a congenital heart defect. Sequences were obtained from thymocytes. The rearrangement uses TRBV11-2 and TRBJ1-1; D might be TRBD1 (5 bases). For the CDR3, the DNA is TGTGCCAGCAGCTTAGTTGTACAGGCACCTTTGAACACTGAAGCTTTCTTT. It yields the protein CASSLVVQAPLNTEAFF. Filled out from reference TRBV11-2 and TRBJ1-1, the complete variable domain reads EAGVAQSPRYKIIEKRQSVAFWCNPISGHATLYWYQQILGQGPKLLIQFQNNGVVDDSQLPKDRFSAERLKGVDSTLKIQPAKLEDSAVYLCASSLVVQAPLNTEAFFGQGTRLTVV.